The 6 T cell receptor beta chains below come from one sample, sequenced in a study of OX40 agonist ivuxolimab in advanced cancers. Method: immunoSEQ multiplex PCR; TCRdb's copy keeps in-frame clones and lacks some. This sample carries some 48,000 clones, more than 65% of them seen once, and the ten largest clones take 1.9%. Sample: CD4+ or CD8+ T cells sorted from blood, taken in a trial of the OX40 agonist ivuxolimab. The source of these receptors is an adult with an advanced solid tumor such as melanoma, head and neck, liver or kidney cancer.

This chain connects TRBV11-2 to TRBJ1-3, with a tentative D call TRBD1 (5 bases). CDR3 size: 13 residues. Trimming took 4 bases from V and 6 from J, leaving 10 bases between them. The germline V gene has CDR1 SGHAT and CDR2 FQNNGV. CDR3 sequence reads: CASSSRDVNTIYF. The CDR3 DNA reads as TGTGCCAGCAGCTCGAGGGACGTAAACACCATATATTTT.

This sequence joins TRBV6-6 and TRBJ2-5; TRBD2 aligns across 13 bases. The V and J ends lost 5 bases and 5 bases, in that order; junction bases with no gene match: 8. Germline V CDR1 and CDR2: MNHNY, SVGAGI (reference sequence). This CDR3 has 16 amino acids. The CDR3 region has the DNA TGTGCCAGCAGTCGGACTAGCGGGAGTCGAGGGGAGACCCAGTACTTC. Its protein product is CASSRTSGSRGETQYF.

This clone was observed a single time. The rearrangement links TRBV9 to TRBJ2-5; TRBD2 aligns across 13 bases. V shed 3 bases and J 5 bases; nucleotides not matched to a gene: 7. CDR3 length equals 16 residues. Germline V lookup: CDR1 SGDLS, CDR2 YYNGEE. CDR3 sequence (DNA): TGTGCCAGCAGCGGATCCGGGACTAGCGGGGCGGAGACCCAGTACTTC. Protein product: CASSGSGTSGAETQYF.

The rearrangement uses TRBV7-9 and TRBJ1-2, with D possibly being TRBD1 (5 bases). V lost 10 bases, J lost 3 bases, and 21 bases lay in between. The CDR3 contains 15 residues. Germline-derived CDR1 and CDR2 are SEHNR and FQNEAQ (reference sequence). CDR3 residues: CAIGQGKGIYYGYTF. The CDR3 DNA sequence: TGTGCCATCGGGCAGGGAAAGGGGATTTACTATGGCTACACCTTC.

This sequence joins TRBV10-3 and TRBJ2-5; D is possibly TRBD1 (6 bases). CDR1 ENHRY and CDR2 SYGVKD come from the germline V gene. V was shortened by 10 bases and J by 3 bases, with 24 bases between the two germline ends. The CDR3 has 16 amino acids. CDR3 DNA sequence: TGTGCCACCGGCGGTAGGCAGGGGAATGGTGAAGAGACCCAGTACTTC. Translation gives CATGGRQGNGEETQYF.

This rearrangement joins TRBV7-9 to TRBJ1-1; TRBD1 aligns across 9 bases. The V and J ends lost 5 bases and 4 bases, in that order; junction bases with no gene match: 11. The CDR3 consists of 16 residues. Germline V CDR1 and CDR2: SEHNR, FQNEAQ (reference sequence). The CDR3 protein is CASSIIPVQGATEAFF. In DNA form, the CDR3 reads TGTGCCAGCAGCATTATCCCGGTACAGGGGGCCACTGAAGCTTTCTTT.